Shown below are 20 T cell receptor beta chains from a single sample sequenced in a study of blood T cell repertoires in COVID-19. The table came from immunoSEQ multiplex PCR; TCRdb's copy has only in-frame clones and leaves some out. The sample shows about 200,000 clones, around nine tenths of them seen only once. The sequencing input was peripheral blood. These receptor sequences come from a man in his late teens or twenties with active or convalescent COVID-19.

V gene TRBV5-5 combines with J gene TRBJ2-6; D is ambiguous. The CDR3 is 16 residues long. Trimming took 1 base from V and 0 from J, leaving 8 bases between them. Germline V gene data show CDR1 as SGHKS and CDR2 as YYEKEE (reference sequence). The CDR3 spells CASSLFPSSGANVLTF. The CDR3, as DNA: TGTGCCAGCAGCTTGTTTCCCAGCTCTGGGGCCAACGTCCTGACTTTC.

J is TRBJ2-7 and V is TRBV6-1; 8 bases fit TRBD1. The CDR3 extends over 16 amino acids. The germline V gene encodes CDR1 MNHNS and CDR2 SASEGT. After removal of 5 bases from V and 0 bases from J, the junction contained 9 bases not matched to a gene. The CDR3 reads CASSKGRTGTSYEQYF. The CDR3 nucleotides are TGTGCCAGCAGTAAAGGCCGGACAGGGACCTCCTACGAGCAGTACTTC.

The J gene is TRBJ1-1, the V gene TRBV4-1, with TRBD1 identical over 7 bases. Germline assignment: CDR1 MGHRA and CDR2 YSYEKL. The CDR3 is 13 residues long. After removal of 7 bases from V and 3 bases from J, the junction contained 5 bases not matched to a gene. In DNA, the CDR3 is TGCGCCAGCAACGACAGGGTTGACACTGAAGCTTTCTTT. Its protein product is CASNDRVDTEAFF.

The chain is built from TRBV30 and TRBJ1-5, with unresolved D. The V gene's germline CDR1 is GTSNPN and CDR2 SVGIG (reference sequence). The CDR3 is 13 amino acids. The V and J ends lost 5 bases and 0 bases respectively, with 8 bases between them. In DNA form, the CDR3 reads TGTGCCTGGTCTGCGGATAGCAATCAGCCCCAGCATTTT. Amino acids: CAWSADSNQPQHF.

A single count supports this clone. In nucleotides, the CDR3 is TGCGCCAGCACCCGGGACAGGGGGCGCGAACCGAATAACTATGGCTACACCTTC. Its translation: CASTRDRGREPNNYGYTF. The rearrangement uses TRBV10-1 and TRBJ1-2; the match to TRBD1 covers 12 bases. Germline V gene sequence: CDR1 WNHNN, CDR2 SYGVQD (reference sequence). The junction had 13 bases not matched to a gene; V was cut back by 7 bases and J by 1 base. The CDR3 has 18 residues.

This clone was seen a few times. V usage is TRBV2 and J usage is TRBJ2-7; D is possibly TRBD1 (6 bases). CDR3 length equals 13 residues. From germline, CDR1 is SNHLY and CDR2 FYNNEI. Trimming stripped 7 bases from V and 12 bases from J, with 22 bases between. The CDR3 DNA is TGTGCCAGCAACTTAAGGGGGATGGAAGTAGGGTACTTC. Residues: CASNLRGMEVGYF.

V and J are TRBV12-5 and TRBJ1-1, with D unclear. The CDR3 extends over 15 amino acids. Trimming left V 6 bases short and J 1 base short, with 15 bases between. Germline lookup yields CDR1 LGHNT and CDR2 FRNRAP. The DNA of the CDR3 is TGTGCTAGTGGAAAAGACGACGGGGAGAACACTGAAGCTTTCTTT. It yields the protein CASGKDDGENTEAFF.

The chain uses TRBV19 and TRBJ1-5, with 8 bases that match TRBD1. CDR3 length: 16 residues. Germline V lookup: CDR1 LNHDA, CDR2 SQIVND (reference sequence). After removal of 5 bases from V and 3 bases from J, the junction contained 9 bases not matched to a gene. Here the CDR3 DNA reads TGTGCCAGTAGTCCCCTGACAGGGGCGGTCAATCAGCCCCAGCATTTT. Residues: CASSPLTGAVNQPQHF.

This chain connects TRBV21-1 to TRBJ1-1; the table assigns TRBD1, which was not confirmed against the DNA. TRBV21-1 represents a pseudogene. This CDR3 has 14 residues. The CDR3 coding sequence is TGTGCCAGCAGCAACTCAGGGTGGCACACTGAAGCTTTCTTT. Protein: CASSNSGWHTEAFF.

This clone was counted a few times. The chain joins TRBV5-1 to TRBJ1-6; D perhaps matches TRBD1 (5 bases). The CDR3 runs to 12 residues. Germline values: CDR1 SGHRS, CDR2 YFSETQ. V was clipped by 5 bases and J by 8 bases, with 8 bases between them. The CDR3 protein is CASREQDSPLHF. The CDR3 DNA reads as TGCGCCAGCAGAGAACAGGATTCACCCCTCCACTTT.

CDR3 in DNA: TGTGCCAGCAGTGATGGTAGCGGGGGGGAGGATGAGCAGTTCTTC. Translated, it gives CASSDGSGGEDEQFF. V gene TRBV2 combines with J gene TRBJ2-1, with 11 bases matching TRBD2. V trimming: 3 bases; J trimming: 8 bases; junction bases outside the gene matches: 6. Germline V gene data show CDR1 as SNHLY and CDR2 as FYNNEI. CDR3 length equals 15 residues.

The CDR3 sequence is CASSLDRGPAGELFF. DNA for the CDR3: TGCGCCAGCAGCTTAGACAGGGGGCCCGCCGGGGAGCTGTTTTTT. V usage is TRBV5-1 and J usage is TRBJ2-2, with 10 bases lining up with TRBD1. The CDR3 covers 15 residues. Germline CDR1 is SGHRS and CDR2 is YFSETQ. V was clipped by 2 bases and J by 6 bases; unmatched bases: 4. The whole variable domain, filled in from reference TRBV5-1 and TRBJ2-2, reads KAGVTQTPRYLIKTRGQQVTLSCSPISGHRSVSWYQQTPGQGLQFLFEYFSETQRNKGNFPGRFSGRQFSNSRSEMNVSTLELGDSALYLCASSLDRGPAGELFFGEGSRLTVL.

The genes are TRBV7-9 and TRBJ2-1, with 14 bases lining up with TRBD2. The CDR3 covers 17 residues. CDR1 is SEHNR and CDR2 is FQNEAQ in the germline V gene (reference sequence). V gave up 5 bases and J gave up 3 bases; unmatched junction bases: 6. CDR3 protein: CASSARGLAGVYNEQFF. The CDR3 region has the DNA TGTGCCAGCAGCGCGAGGGGACTAGCGGGAGTCTACAATGAGCAGTTCTTC.

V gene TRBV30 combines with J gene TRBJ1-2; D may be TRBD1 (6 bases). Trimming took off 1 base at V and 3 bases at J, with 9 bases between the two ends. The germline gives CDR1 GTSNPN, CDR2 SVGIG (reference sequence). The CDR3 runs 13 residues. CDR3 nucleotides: TGTGCCTGGAGTGAACAGGGCCACTATGGCTACACCTTC. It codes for CAWSEQGHYGYTF.

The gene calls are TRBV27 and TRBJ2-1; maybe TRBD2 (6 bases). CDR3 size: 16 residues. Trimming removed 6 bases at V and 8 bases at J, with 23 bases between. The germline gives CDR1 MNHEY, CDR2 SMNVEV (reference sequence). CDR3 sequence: CASRVERDSKYDEQFF. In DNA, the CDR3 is TGTGCCAGCAGGGTGGAGAGGGACTCGAAGTATGATGAGCAGTTCTTC.

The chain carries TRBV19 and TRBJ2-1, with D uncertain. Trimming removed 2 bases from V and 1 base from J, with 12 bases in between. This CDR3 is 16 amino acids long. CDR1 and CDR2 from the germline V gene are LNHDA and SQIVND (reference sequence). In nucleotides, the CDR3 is TGTGCCAGTAGTATACTGTCAGCGAGATCCTACAATGAGCAGTTCTTC. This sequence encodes CASSILSARSYNEQFF.

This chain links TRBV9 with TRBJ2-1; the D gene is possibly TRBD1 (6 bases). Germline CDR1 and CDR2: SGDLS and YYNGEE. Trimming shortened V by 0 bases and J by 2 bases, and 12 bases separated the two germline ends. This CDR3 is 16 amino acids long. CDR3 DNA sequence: TGTGCCAGCAGCGTAGCGGGACACGGAACCTACAATGAGCAGTTCTTC. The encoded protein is CASSVAGHGTYNEQFF.

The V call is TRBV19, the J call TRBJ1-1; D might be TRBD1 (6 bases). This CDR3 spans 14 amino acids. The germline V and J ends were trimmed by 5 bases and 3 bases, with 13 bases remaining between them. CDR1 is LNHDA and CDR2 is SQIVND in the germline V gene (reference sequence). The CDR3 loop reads CASSLQGSHTEAFF. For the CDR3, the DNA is TGTGCCAGTAGTTTACAGGGATCGCACACTGAAGCTTTCTTT.

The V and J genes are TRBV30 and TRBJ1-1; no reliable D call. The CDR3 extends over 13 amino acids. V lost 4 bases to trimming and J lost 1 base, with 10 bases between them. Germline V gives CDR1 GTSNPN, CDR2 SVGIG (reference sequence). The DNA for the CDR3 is TGTGCCTGGACTCGGGGTCCGAACACTGAAGCTTTCTTT. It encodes CAWTRGPNTEAFF.

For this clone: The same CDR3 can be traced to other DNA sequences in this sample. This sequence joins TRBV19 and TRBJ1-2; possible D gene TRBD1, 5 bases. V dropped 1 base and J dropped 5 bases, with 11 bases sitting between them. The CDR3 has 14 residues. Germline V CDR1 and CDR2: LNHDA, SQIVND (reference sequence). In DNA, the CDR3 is TGTGCCAGTAGTATAGGCAGGGCGAATTATGGCTACACCTTC. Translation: CASSIGRANYGYTF.